This T cell receptor beta chain was sequenced for a study of blood T cells in healthy people across ages. Overall study results and limits: TCR beta diversity correlated strongly with naive T cell percentage. In older individuals, TCR beta diversity per million T cells was lower, falling roughly linearly with age. The long-lived group displayed more naive CD4+ cells, plus higher diversity, than the aged donors did.

In germline, CDR1 is SGHTA, CDR2 FQGNSA. Trimming removed 1 base from V and 1 base from J, with 10 bases in between. This CDR3 is 16 amino acids long. This clonotype was seen a handful of times. What it recognizes is unknown. Next came a second PCR, run for about 7 to 12 cycles, which used a sample-barcoded 5' primer along with a J-beta primer mix. The yield of each sample was at least 2.5 million CDR3-containing paired-end reads. Using its own MiXCR run on the 5' RACE reads, TCRdb lists one record per CDR3 protein. The profile shows 950,000 to 1,200,000 distinct CDR3 sequences, more than 30% of them singletons.

V is TRBV7-2 and J is TRBJ2-2, with D perhaps TRBD1 (5 bases). The receptor's source is a young man in good health. The sample consisted of blood. CDR3 region: CASSLGGRENTGELFF. For the CDR3, the DNA is TGTGCCAGCAGCTTAGGTGGCAGGGAGAACACCGGGGAGCTGTTTTTT.